These 2 T cell receptor beta chains were sequenced from one sample in a study of beta chain features in type 1 diabetes. As every portion of the isolated RNA was reverse transcribed, the sequencing read expressed TCRB transcripts. Profiling relied on immunoSEQ multiplex PCR, and the TCRdb table lists in-frame clones only, not all of them. The table shows roughly 610,000 clones, with 15% to 18% occurring only once. Sequences were obtained from naive CD4+ T cells from blood. The origin of the receptors is a man younger than 35 in good health.

The rearrangement uses TRBV19 and TRBJ2-5, with no clear D. The germline V and J ends were trimmed by 3 bases and 3 bases, with 14 bases remaining between them. Germline V gene lookup returns CDR1 LNHDA and CDR2 SQIVND (reference sequence). The length of the CDR3 is 15 residues. The CDR3 sequence is CASSMSSLSKETQYF. For the CDR3, the DNA is TGTGCCAGTAGTATGTCTTCGCTTTCTAAAGAGACCCAGTACTTC.

A few counts support this clone. V is TRBV5-4 and J is TRBJ2-2; the match to TRBD1 covers 11 bases. The V gene end was trimmed by 2 bases and the J gene end by 6 bases; junction bases not matched to a gene: 6. The germline gives CDR1 SGHNT, CDR2 YYREEE (reference sequence). CDR3 size: 16 residues. The CDR3 protein is CASSFRTGGMAGELFF. In DNA form, the CDR3 reads TGTGCCAGCAGCTTCAGGACAGGGGGCATGGCCGGGGAGCTGTTTTTT. Variable domain in full (rest from reference TRBV5-4 and TRBJ2-2): ETGVTQSPTHLIKTRGQQVTLRCSSQSGHNTVSWYQQALGQGPQFIFQYYREEENGRGNFPPRFSGLQFPNYSSELNVNALELDDSALYLCASSFRTGGMAGELFFGEGSRLTVL.